One sample yielded the 4 T cell receptor beta chains listed below, sequenced in a study of T-cell reconstitution after alpha-beta-depleted transplantation in children. TCRbeta library construction was performed incorporating unique molecular identifiers. TCRdb re-called the PCR reads with MiXCR, one entry per CDR3 protein. The table has around 450,000 distinct CDR3 sequences, about 10% seen once; the top ten hold around 2%. Sequenced here: PBMCs, sampled before TCRalphabeta/CD19-depleted stem cell transplant. These receptors came from a child aged 2-9 years with inherited bone marrow failure, due to receive a stem cell transplant.

This clonotype has a count of ten or more. The chain couples TRBV27 to TRBJ2-2; D is perhaps TRBD1 (7 bases). The CDR3 consists of 17 residues. The germline V and J ends were trimmed by 3 bases and 0 bases, with 14 bases remaining between them. Germline values: CDR1 MNHEY, CDR2 SMNVEV (reference sequence). The CDR3 sequence: CASSLAGQLPNTGELFF. The CDR3 nucleotides are TGTGCCAGCAGTTTGGCGGGACAGCTCCCGAACACCGGGGAGCTGTTTTTT.

Many counts were recorded for this clonotype. The J gene is TRBJ2-2, the V gene TRBV4-1; 11 bases line up with TRBD2. V shed 4 bases and J 5 bases; nucleotides not matched to a gene: 18. The germline V gene has CDR1 MGHRA and CDR2 YSYEKL. The CDR3 contains 20 residues. CDR3 sequence: CASSPRLLAGAREGTGELFF. The CDR3 DNA is TGCGCCAGCAGCCCGCGATTACTAGCGGGAGCGAGGGAAGGTACCGGGGAGCTGTTTTTT.

Concerning this clonotype itself: As the CDR3 is not closed by the conserved phenylalanine or tryptophan, this likely results from a read error. The rearrangement joins TRBV5-1 to TRBJ1-1, with no clear D. CDR1 is SGHRS and CDR2 is YFSETQ in the germline V gene. There are 11 residues in the CDR3. The V gene lost 0 bases and the J gene lost 7 bases, with 4 bases spanning the gap. For the CDR3, the DNA is TGCGCCAGCAGCTTGGGCAGTGAAGCTTTCCTT. This gives the protein CASSLGSEAFL.

This clonotype was counted a few times. CDR3 region: CASSYPRGGMSTAEAFF. The CDR3 nucleotides read TGTGCCAGCAGTTACCCCAGGGGGGGGATGTCCACAGCTGAAGCTTTCTTT. V gene TRBV6-2 or TRBV6-3 combines with J gene TRBJ1-1; TRBD1 agrees at 7 bases. CDR3 size: 17 residues. Germline lookup yields CDR1 MNHEY and CDR2 SVGEGT. The V gene end was trimmed by 2 bases and the J gene end by 6 bases; junction bases not matched to a gene: 15.